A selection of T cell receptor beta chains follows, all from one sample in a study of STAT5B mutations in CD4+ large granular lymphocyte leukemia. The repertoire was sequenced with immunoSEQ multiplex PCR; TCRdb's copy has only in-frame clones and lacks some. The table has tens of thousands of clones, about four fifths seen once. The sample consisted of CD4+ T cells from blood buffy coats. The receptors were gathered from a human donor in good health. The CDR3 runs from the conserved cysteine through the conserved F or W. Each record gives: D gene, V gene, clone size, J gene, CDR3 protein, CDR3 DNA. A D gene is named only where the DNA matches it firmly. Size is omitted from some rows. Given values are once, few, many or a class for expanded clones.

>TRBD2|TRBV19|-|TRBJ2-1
CASSSGGDGRLGNEQFF
TGTGCCAGTAGTAGTGGGGGGGACGGGAGGCTGGGCAATGAGCAGTTCTTC
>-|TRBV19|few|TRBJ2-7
CASSIGLGEQYF
TGTGCCAGTAGTATAGGGCTCGGCGAGCAGTACTTC
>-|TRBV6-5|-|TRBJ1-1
CASSYSGRAGRAFF
TGTGCCAGCAGTTACTCAGGTCGGGCAGGTCGGGCTTTCTTT
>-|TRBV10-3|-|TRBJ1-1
CAISEAALWGNTEAFF
TGTGCCATCAGTGAGGCGGCCCTATGGGGGAACACTGAAGCTTTCTTT
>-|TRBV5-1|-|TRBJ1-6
CASSSAGGSGSANSPLHF
TGCGCCAGCAGCTCGGCGGGGGGATCGGGGAGTGCGAATTCACCCCTCCACTTT
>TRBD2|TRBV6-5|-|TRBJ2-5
CASSSPRAGLRETQYF
TGTGCCAGCAGTTCCCCGCGAGCGGGGCTGCGGGAGACCCAGTACTTC
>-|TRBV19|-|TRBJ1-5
CASSIQAPGFNQPQHF
TGTGCCAGTAGTATCCAGGCGCCAGGGTTCAATCAGCCCCAGCATTTT
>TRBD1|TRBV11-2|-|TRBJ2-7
CASSLVTADRGYEQYF
TGTGCCAGCAGCTTAGTAACGGCGGACAGGGGCTACGAGCAGTACTTC
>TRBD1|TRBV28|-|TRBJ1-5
CASIQTGKGQPQHF
TGTGCCAGCATCCAGACAGGGAAGGGTCAGCCCCAGCATTTT
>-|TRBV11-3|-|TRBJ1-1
CASSLGLNTEAFF
TGTGCCAGCAGCCTGGGGTTGAACACTGAAGCTTTCTTT
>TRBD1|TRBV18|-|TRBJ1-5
CASSPAGGDQPQHF
TGTGCCAGCTCACCGGCAGGGGGGGATCAGCCCCAGCATTTT
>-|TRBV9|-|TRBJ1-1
CASSTWDGILNTEAFF
TGTGCCAGCAGCACCTGGGACGGGATTCTGAACACTGAAGCTTTCTTT